These 21 T cell receptor beta chains were all obtained from the same sample, sequenced in a study of beta chain features in type 1 diabetes. The sequenced template was cDNA made from the entire isolated RNA. The protocol was immunoSEQ multiplex PCR, while the TCRdb copy is restricted to in-frame clones and leaves out a portion. The repertoire has roughly 350,000 clones, 11% of them found once; the top ten carry roughly 0.016%. The sample consisted of naive CD4+ T cells from blood. The receptors here all came from a woman in her thirties in good health.

V usage is TRBV6-5 and J usage is TRBJ1-2; D unresolved. This CDR3 region has 13 residues. Per germline, CDR1 MNHEY and CDR2 SVGAGI. Trimming removed 2 bases at V and 7 bases at J, with 11 bases between. CDR3 DNA: TGTGCCAGCAGTTACCAGAGACAAGGTGGCTACACCTTC. This codes for CASSYQRQGGYTF.

This sequence joins TRBV9 and TRBJ1-3, with D hard to call. Germline loops: CDR1 SGDLS, CDR2 YYNGEE. The CDR3 consists of 15 residues. V dropped 5 bases and J dropped 2 bases, with 14 bases sitting between them. This chain's CDR3 is CASSPVPYAGNTIYF. CDR3 sequence (DNA): TGTGCCAGCAGTCCGGTGCCCTACGCTGGAAACACCATATATTTT. Drawing the rest from reference TRBV9 and TRBJ1-3, the complete variable domain is DSGVTQTPKHLITATGQRVTLRCSPRSGDLSVYWYQQSLDQGLQFLIQYYNGEERAKGNILERFSAQQFPDLHSELNLSSLELGDSALYFCASSPVPYAGNTIYFGEGSWLTVV.

The genes are TRBV5-1 and TRBJ2-3; 7 bases align to TRBD2. Trimming at V came to 4 bases and at J to 2 bases, leaving 10 bases not matched to a gene. From germline, CDR1 is SGHRS and CDR2 YFSETQ. The CDR3 has 16 amino acids. The CDR3 protein is CASSPAGGTTTDTQYF. CDR3 DNA sequence: TGCGCCAGCAGCCCGGCGGGCGGGACTACCACAGATACGCAGTATTTT. Variable domain in full (rest from reference TRBV5-1 and TRBJ2-3): KAGVTQTPRYLIKTRGQQVTLSCSPISGHRSVSWYQQTPGQGLQFLFEYFSETQRNKGNFPGRFSGRQFSNSRSEMNVSTLELGDSALYLCASSPAGGTTTDTQYFGPGTRLTVL.

The chain joins TRBV29-1 to TRBJ1-1, with D possibly matching TRBD1 (6 bases). Trimming left V 6 bases short and J 3 bases short, with 14 bases between. Germline CDR1 reads SQVTM; CDR2 reads ANQGSEA. The CDR3 consists of 13 residues. The CDR3 nucleotides are TGCAGCGTACGCAGGGGTCGGGACACTGAAGCTTTCTTT. This codes for CSVRRGRDTEAFF.

This clone showed up just a few times. V gene TRBV5-4 combines with J gene TRBJ2-5; 9 positions agree with TRBD2. The CDR3 is 14 residues long. Losses at the gene ends were 7 bases for V and 3 bases for J; bases not matched to a gene: 7. Germline CDR1 and CDR2: SGHNT and YYREEE (reference sequence). The CDR3 coding sequence is TGTGCCAGCTGTAGCGGGAGCGCCGAAGAGACCCAGTACTTC. Amino acids: CASCSGSAEETQYF.

This chain links TRBV6-1 with TRBJ2-1; 14 positions agree with TRBD2. The germline CDR1 and CDR2 sequences are MNHNS and SASEGT. CDR3 length equals 20 residues. V gave up 3 bases and J gave up 9 bases; unmatched junction bases: 19. CDR3 DNA: TGTGCCAGCAGTGACCACAGGGGCCCCGCGACTAGCGGGAGGGCGACTGAGCAGTTCTTC. This translates into CASSDHRGPATSGRATEQFF.

This sequence joins TRBV29-1 and TRBJ1-2; D is perhaps TRBD1 (5 bases). CDR3 length: 12 residues. Germline V gene data show CDR1 as SQVTM and CDR2 as ANQGSEA. Trimming left V 6 bases short and J 6 bases short, with 14 bases between. CDR3 nucleotide sequence: TGCAGCGTCGCCGGGACTACTAATGGCTACACCTTC. This encodes CSVAGTTNGYTF.

The V and J genes are TRBV5-1 and TRBJ2-5; perhaps TRBD1 as D (7 bases). Germline V CDR1 and CDR2: SGHRS, YFSETQ. This CDR3 contains 13 residues. V dropped 5 bases and J dropped 5 bases, with 13 bases sitting between them. The CDR3 protein is CASRAGGGETQYF. As DNA, the CDR3 is TGCGCCAGCAGGGCAGGGGGAGGTGAGACCCAGTACTTC.

This chain connects TRBV18 to TRBJ2-6; weak D call: TRBD2 (6 bases). This CDR3 region has 17 residues. Germline V CDR1 and CDR2: KGHSH, LQKENI. Trimming took 3 bases from V and 1 from J, leaving 13 bases between them. The CDR3 protein is CASSPEGTPSGANVLTF. The DNA of the CDR3 is TGTGCCAGCTCACCGGAGGGGACCCCTTCTGGGGCCAACGTCCTGACTTTC.

As for this clone: This specimen includes other DNA sequences encoding the same CDR3. The chain uses TRBV18 and TRBJ2-5, with D maybe TRBD1 (5 bases). There are 13 residues in the CDR3. Germline V gene sequence: CDR1 KGHSH, CDR2 LQKENI. Trimming removed 2 bases from V and 2 bases from J, with 6 bases in between. The CDR3 loop is CASSPAGQETQYF. The DNA for the CDR3 is TGTGCCAGCTCACCAGCAGGGCAAGAGACCCAGTACTTC.

This clone was seen a few times. V usage is TRBV7-9 and J usage is TRBJ2-3; a possible D gene is TRBD2 (5 bases). Germline V lookup: CDR1 SEHNR, CDR2 FQNEAQ (reference sequence). With 1 base removed from V and 6 bases from J, the gap between germline ends came to 8 bases. The CDR3 runs to 13 residues. CDR3 DNA: TGTGCCAGCAGCTTAGTTTCGGGGGATACGCAGTATTTT. Translation: CASSLVSGDTQYF.

This clone occurred a few times. This sequence joins TRBV7-2 and TRBJ2-7, with D perhaps matching TRBD1 (6 bases). Deletions cut 8 bases from V and 9 bases from J, with 23 bases between. Germline CDR1 is SGHTA and CDR2 is FQGNSA. The CDR3 runs to 14 residues. As DNA, the CDR3 is TGTGCCAGCCAAGACAGGCCTTCGCCTTTGGGGCAGTACTTC. Its protein product is CASQDRPSPLGQYF.

This clone was counted only a few times. The chain recombines TRBV9 with TRBJ2-7; 8 positions agree with TRBD2. The CDR3 is 15 amino acids. Germline CDR1 is SGDLS and CDR2 is YYNGEE. J lost 2 bases, V lost 0 bases, and 4 bases had no gene match. In DNA, the CDR3 is TGTGCCAGCAGCGTAGGCGGGGGGCCAGCCTACGAGCAGTACTTC. It translates to CASSVGGGPAYEQYF.

This clone was observed a few times. The J gene is TRBJ2-5, the V gene TRBV18, with 9 bases matching TRBD2. V trimming: 2 bases; J trimming: 5 bases; junction bases outside the gene matches: 3. Germline CDR1 and CDR2: KGHSH and LQKENI. The CDR3 is 14 amino acids. CDR3 protein: CASSPGTSRETQYF. The DNA of the CDR3 is TGTGCCAGCTCACCAGGGACTAGCCGTGAGACCCAGTACTTC.

The table lists this clone with a few counts. The chain carries TRBV6-1 and TRBJ1-3; D ambiguous. The CDR3 covers 17 residues. Germline V gives CDR1 MNHNS, CDR2 SASEGT. V was cut by 5 bases and J by 0 bases, with 17 bases left in between. This chain's CDR3 is CASSQDSNLFSGNTIYF. The CDR3 region has the DNA TGTGCCAGCAGTCAAGATAGTAATTTATTCTCTGGAAACACCATATATTTT.

Comment on this clone: The CDR3 end shows no conserved phenylalanine or tryptophan, and so a read error is likely. The limits of the CDR3 on the DNA are not certain, so only TCRdb's listed CDR3 is given. This chain links TRBV7-2 with TRBJ2-4; the table's D call, TRBD2, has no DNA check behind it. Inclusive of both ends, the CDR3 amounts to 12 amino acids. CDR1 and CDR2 (germline): SGHTA, FQGNSA. The CDR3 sequence: CASSLRGGSWTV.

This clone was seen a few times. In DNA, the CDR3 is TGCGCCAGCAGCGACGGAAAAGGGACACAGAACACTGAAGCTTTCTTT. Translated: CASSDGKGTQNTEAFF. The chain carries TRBV5-1 and TRBJ1-1, with D possibly matching TRBD1 (6 bases). The CDR3 covers 16 residues. Germline V lookup: CDR1 SGHRS, CDR2 YFSETQ. V shed 4 bases and J shed 1 base, with 17 bases lying between them.

In its sample, this clone was seen a few times. V and J are TRBV4-3 and TRBJ2-7; 7 bases are a match to TRBD1. The CDR3 contains 14 residues. Germline V gene sequence: CDR1 LGHNA, CDR2 YSLEER. Trimming removed 1 base from V and 6 bases from J; junction bases left unmatched: 6. In DNA, the CDR3 is TGCGCCAGCAGCCAAGCCGACAGGGTTGGCGAGCAGTACTTC. It codes for CASSQADRVGEQYF.

The rearrangement joins TRBV29-1 to TRBJ2-1; 12 nucleotides align to TRBD2. Germline trimming cut 5 bases from V and 4 bases from J; bases unmatched to any gene: 9. CDR3 length: 16 amino acids. Looked up from germline, CDR1 is SQVTM and CDR2 is ANQGSEA. DNA of the CDR3: TGCAGCGTTCCAAAGGCTAGCGGGAGGGGTTACAATGAGCAGTTCTTC. Translating gives CSVPKASGRGYNEQFF.

J is TRBJ1-2 and V is TRBV4-2, with 9 bases matching TRBD1. Germline V gene sequence: CDR1 LGHNA, CDR2 YNFKEQ. V was clipped by 0 bases and J by 4 bases; unmatched bases: 3. This CDR3 spans 15 amino acids. The CDR3, as DNA: TGTGCCAGCAGCCAAGAGGACAGGGGCCCCTATGGCTACACCTTC. This encodes CASSQEDRGPYGYTF.

This clone turned up a few times. The chain couples TRBV30 to TRBJ2-7; maybe TRBD2 (6 bases). The V end lost 0 bases, the J end lost 0 bases, and 9 bases lay between the germline ends. The CDR3 sequence is 14 residues long. The germline V gene encodes CDR1 GTSNPN and CDR2 SVGIG (reference sequence). CDR3 DNA: TGTGCCTGGAGTGTCACGGGGGTCTCCTACGAGCAGTACTTC. This sequence encodes CAWSVTGVSYEQYF.